The sequence of this T cell receptor beta chain was determined in a study of blood T cell repertoires in COVID-19. As for the study in general: Samples representing acute and convalescent COVID-19 were sourced from the United States, Italy and Spain. The cDNA or gDNA used as material had been derived from T cells, B-cell-depleted T cells, or PBMCs.

About this clone: The same CDR3 arises from other DNA sequences in this sample as well.

Germline-derived CDR1 and CDR2 are SGHRS and YFSETQ. V lost 3 bases to trimming and J lost 2 bases; unmatched junction nucleotides: 4. The CDR3 has 15 amino acids. Authors' analysis steps: Amplified reference gene primers provided the basis for estimating nucleated cell counts. Here immunoSEQ multiplex PCR was the method, and the copy in TCRdb shows in-frame clones only, minus some. V and J calls plus clone size are reproduced from that table; the DNA served to infer D and trimming. The sample records about 200,000 clones, around 90% being singletons. The sequenced sample consisted of peripheral blood. This chain joins TRBV5-1 and TRBJ2-2, with 7 bases that match TRBD1. The sequence was collected from a middle-aged man with acute or convalescent COVID-19. This CDR3 reads CASSSGQTNTGELFF. CDR3 coding DNA: TGCGCCAGCAGCTCGGGACAGACAAACACCGGGGAGCTGTTTTTT.